Following are 23 T cell receptor beta chains from one sample sequenced in a study of OX40 agonist ivuxolimab in advanced cancers. Here immunoSEQ multiplex PCR was the method, and the copy in TCRdb shows in-frame clones only, minus some. The data contain about 52,000 clones, around 94% of them singletons. Specimen: CD4+ or CD8+ T cells sorted from blood, collected in a trial of the OX40 agonist ivuxolimab. Receptors were obtained from an adult with an advanced solid tumor such as melanoma, head and neck, liver or kidney cancer.

The chain employs TRBV29-1 and TRBJ2-7; unclear D gene. The CDR3 runs to 14 residues. V lost 7 bases to trimming and J lost 7 bases, with 23 bases between them. Germline CDR1 and CDR2: SQVTM and ANQGSEA. CDR3 region: CSAAPTPSSGEQYF. In nucleotides, the CDR3 is TGCAGCGCCGCGCCGACACCCTCCTCGGGTGAGCAGTACTTC.

The chain carries TRBV4-1 and TRBJ2-7; 7 bases are a match to TRBD2. Trimming took 1 base from V and 2 from J; bases not matched to a gene: 5. The CDR3 sequence is 15 residues long. Looked up from germline, CDR1 is MGHRA and CDR2 is YSYEKL. The CDR3 DNA reads as TGCGCCAGCAGCCAAGGTGCGGGGGACCCCTACGAGCAGTACTTC. Translated, it gives CASSQGAGDPYEQYF.

The J gene is TRBJ2-7, the V gene TRBV5-6; weak D call: TRBD2 (6 bases). V lost 7 bases and J lost 3, with 17 bases in between. The CDR3 is 14 residues long. Germline CDR1 is SGHDT and CDR2 is YYEEEE. This chain's CDR3 is CASAAWDSDYEQYF. DNA of the CDR3: TGTGCCAGCGCGGCCTGGGACTCGGACTACGAGCAGTACTTC.

This chain links TRBV6-4 with TRBJ2-7; no reliable D call. V dropped 0 bases and J dropped 0 bases, with 6 bases sitting between them. Germline V gene sequence: CDR1 MRHNA, CDR2 SNTAGT. This CDR3 has 14 amino acids. The DNA for the CDR3 is TGTGCCAGCAGTGACTCGAACCGCTCCTACGAGCAGTACTTC. Translation: CASSDSNRSYEQYF.

CDR3 sequence (DNA): TGTGCCAGCAGTGGGACCGGGACAGGTGGAACTGAAGCTTTCTTT. This codes for CASSGTGTGGTEAFF. This chain links TRBV27 with TRBJ1-1; TRBD1 matches 8 bases. The V segment lost 5 bases and the J segment 5 bases; nucleotides outside the gene matches: 10. The CDR3 contains 15 residues. Germline CDR1 MNHEY, CDR2 SMNVEV (reference sequence).

The rearrangement links TRBV7-6 to TRBJ2-7; 8 nucleotides agree with TRBD2. The CDR3 loop spans 13 amino acids. V shed 5 bases, J shed 7 bases, and the junction held 7 bases outside the gene matches. Germline assignment: CDR1 SGHVS and CDR2 FNYEAQ. The CDR3 coding sequence is TGTGCCAGCAGCCTCGGTAGCGGGAAAGAGCAGTACTTC. This codes for CASSLGSGKEQYF.

The CDR3: CASSLFGQGRTDTQYF. As DNA, the CDR3 is TGTGCCAGCAGTTTATTTGGACAGGGGAGGACAGATACGCAGTATTTT. This rearrangement joins TRBV27 to TRBJ2-3; 9 nucleotides align to TRBD1. This CDR3 has 16 residues. With 1 base clipped from V and 3 bases from J, the junction kept 5 bases outside the gene matches. Germline CDR1 reads MNHEY; CDR2 reads SMNVEV (reference sequence).

This clone showed up just once. V and J are TRBV9 and TRBJ2-1; TRBD2 matches 13 bases. With 1 base clipped from V and 7 bases from J, the junction kept 8 bases outside the gene matches. The CDR3 has 17 residues. Germline assignment: CDR1 SGDLS and CDR2 YYNGEE. Here the CDR3 reads CASSVTSGTSGKNEQFF. In DNA, the CDR3 is TGTGCCAGCAGCGTAACCTCCGGGACTAGCGGGAAGAATGAGCAGTTCTTC.

This chain joins TRBV7-6 and TRBJ1-1, with 11 bases identical to TRBD1. The CDR3 runs 15 residues. With 5 bases clipped from V and 3 bases from J, the junction kept 5 bases outside the gene matches. The germline V gene encodes CDR1 SGHVS and CDR2 FNYEAQ. The CDR3, as DNA: TGTGCCAGCAGCGGACAGGGGGCTGGAGACACTGAAGCTTTCTTT. Amino acid sequence: CASSGQGAGDTEAFF.

J is TRBJ2-3 and V is TRBV6-6; possibly TRBD2 for D (5 bases). CDR3 length: 13 amino acids. With 4 bases removed from V and 5 bases from J, the gap between germline ends came to 10 bases. Germline CDR1 reads MNHNY; CDR2 reads SVGAGI (reference sequence). The CDR3 DNA is TGTGCCAGCAGTTTCCGGGAAGGAGATACGCAGTATTTT. Its translation is CASSFREGDTQYF.

The chain joins TRBV27 to TRBJ1-1, with D possibly being TRBD1 (5 bases). CDR1 and CDR2 from the germline V gene are MNHEY and SMNVEV (reference sequence). Trimming removed 5 bases at V and 3 bases at J, with 16 bases between. The CDR3 runs 15 residues. The CDR3 loop reads CASSPRGGRDTEAFF. CDR3 DNA sequence: TGTGCCAGCAGTCCCCGGGGGGGTAGGGACACTGAAGCTTTCTTT.

The rearrangement links TRBV7-9 to TRBJ2-1; TRBD2 matches at 7 bases. The CDR3 has 14 residues. Germline CDR1 and CDR2: SEHNR and FQNEAQ (reference sequence). V trimming: 1 base; J trimming: 10 bases; junction bases outside the gene matches: 7. CDR3 sequence: CASSLGEGLREQFF. In nucleotides, the CDR3 is TGTGCCAGCAGCTTAGGGGAGGGCCTGAGGGAGCAGTTCTTC.

This chain links TRBV30 with TRBJ1-2; D unclear. The V end was cut by 6 bases, the J end by 4 bases, with 12 bases between. Germline V gene lookup returns CDR1 GTSNPN and CDR2 SVGIG (reference sequence). This CDR3 is built from 12 residues. The CDR3 sequence: CACPRSTYGYTF. CDR3 bases: TGTGCCTGCCCAAGAAGTACCTATGGCTACACCTTC.

This clone was seen a few times. At one boundary the junction diverges from the germline segment, which might be a read error. The genes are TRBV29-1 and TRBJ2-3, with a tentative D call TRBD2 (8 bases). Germline V gene sequence: CDR1 SQVTM, CDR2 ANQGSEA. The CDR3 covers 16 residues. Here the CDR3 reads CSGEGGGSGTSDTQYF. CDR3 coding DNA: TGCAGCGGTGAAGGGGGCGGTAGCGGGACCTCAGATACGCAGTATTTT.

The chain combines TRBV29-1 with TRBJ2-7; possibly TRBD2 for D (5 bases). Germline V lookup: CDR1 SQVTM, CDR2 ANQGSEA. Trimming left V 4 bases short and J 7 bases short, with 14 bases between. The CDR3 loop spans 12 amino acids. In DNA form, the CDR3 reads TGCAGCGTTGTGGTCCAACCGGGGGAGCAGTACTTC. Translation gives CSVVVQPGEQYF.

J is TRBJ1-1 and V is TRBV28; no firm D call. V was clipped by 6 bases and J by 4 bases, with 18 bases between them. This CDR3 comprises 15 residues. CDR1 and CDR2 from the germline V gene are MDHEN and SYDVKM. CDR3 residues: CASRDETPAITEAFF. CDR3 DNA sequence: TGTGCCAGCAGGGATGAGACCCCCGCGATCACTGAAGCTTTCTTT.

J is TRBJ1-3 and V is TRBV7-6; D is undetermined. Germline V lookup: CDR1 SGHVS, CDR2 FNYEAQ. Trimming left V 5 bases short and J 4 bases short, with 6 bases between. This CDR3 region has 12 residues. The CDR3 nucleotides are TGTGCCAGCAGCGACCCGGGAAACACCATATATTTT. Protein product: CASSDPGNTIYF.

V and J are TRBV9 and TRBJ2-3, with 9 bases lining up with TRBD2. Germline V CDR1 and CDR2: SGDLS, YYNGEE. Trimming at V came to 4 bases and at J to 4 bases, leaving 10 bases not matched to a gene. The CDR3 is 16 residues long. This chain's CDR3 is CASSSAGGSWADTQYF. As DNA, the CDR3 is TGTGCCAGCAGCTCCGCGGGGGGGTCCTGGGCAGATACGCAGTATTTT.

The chain employs TRBV6-5 and TRBJ1-1; 10 nucleotides line up with TRBD1. The CDR3 extends over 15 amino acids. J was trimmed by 5 bases and V by 2 bases; bases with no gene match: 5. Germline V CDR1 and CDR2: MNHEY, SVGAGI. CDR3 DNA sequence: TGTGCCAGCAGTTACACAAGGACAGGGGGAACTGAAGCTTTCTTT. It specifies CASSYTRTGGTEAFF.

The chain recombines TRBV6-6 with TRBJ2-7; D not certain. The CDR3 is 12 amino acids. Germline V gives CDR1 MNHNY, CDR2 SVGAGI (reference sequence). The V and J ends lost 5 bases and 0 bases respectively, with 5 bases between them. The CDR3 spells CASSGSSYEQYF. For the CDR3, the DNA is TGTGCCAGCAGTGGCTCCTCCTACGAGCAGTACTTC.

V usage is TRBV6-5 and J usage is TRBJ2-1; TRBD2 matches at 7 bases. Unmatched junction bases numbered 5, after V lost 6 bases and J lost 0 bases. Per germline, CDR1 MNHEY and CDR2 SVGAGI. CDR3 length equals 15 residues. This CDR3 reads CASSLAENSYNEQFF. CDR3 sequence (DNA): TGTGCCAGCAGCCTAGCGGAGAACTCCTACAATGAGCAGTTCTTC.

The chain uses TRBV7-9 and TRBJ2-1; 7 bases agree with TRBD2. This CDR3 spans 13 amino acids. CDR1 SEHNR and CDR2 FQNEAQ come from the germline V gene (reference sequence). Trimming removed 11 bases from V and 2 bases from J; junction bases left unmatched: 6. This chain's CDR3 is CAVSSGAYNEQFF. CDR3 nucleotides: TGTGCCGTATCTAGCGGCGCCTACAATGAGCAGTTCTTC. Supplemented by reference TRBV7-9 and TRBJ2-1, the full variable domain reads DTGVSQNPRHKITKRGQNVTFRCDPISEHNRLYWYRQTLGQGPEFLTYFQNEAQLEKSRLLSDRFSAERPKGSFSTLEIQRTEQGDSAMYLCAVSSGAYNEQFFGPGTRLTVL.

This chain joins TRBV10-3 and TRBJ2-7; D might be TRBD2 (6 bases). The CDR3 is 13 amino acids. The V and J ends lost 7 bases and 9 bases respectively, with 19 bases between them. Germline V gene data show CDR1 as ENHRY and CDR2 as SYGVKD. The CDR3 DNA is TGTGCCATCAAGGAGACTAGTAGAGGGTGGCAGTACTTC. Its translation: CAIKETSRGWQYF.